This TCR beta chain originates from a study of T-cell reconstitution after alpha-beta-depleted transplantation in children. TCRbeta library preparation incorporated unique molecular identifiers. TCRdb itself ran the PCR reads through MiXCR, one entry per CDR3 protein. The sample has hundreds of thousands of distinct CDR3 sequences, about an eighth seen once; the top ten hold about 2.2%. In the case of this clonotype: Its antigen is undetermined.

Broader study findings: T-cell counts and diversity were attributed mostly to newly produced T cells one year after transplant. It was surviving recipient T cells and thymic progenitors that gave some patients high TCRbeta diversity at day 60. By about two months after transplant, alpha-beta T cells reportedly arose from several hundred graft clones that had expanded.

Deletions cut 6 bases from V and 3 bases from J, with 11 bases between. Germline V gene data show CDR1 as SNHLY and CDR2 as FYNNEI. The CDR3 covers 14 residues. This TCR was recovered from a male patient younger than 18 who had a stem cell transplant for acute myeloid leukemia, so the T cells may come from the graft donor. The input for sequencing was PBMCs, mostly from graft donor cells, taken 360 days after TCRalphabeta/CD19-depleted stem cell transplant. The J gene is TRBJ2-2, the V gene TRBV2; D may correspond to TRBD1 or TRBD2 (5 bases each). The CDR3: CASRGVSDTGELFF. CDR3 nucleotide sequence: TGTGCCAGCAGGGGGGTATCGGACACCGGGGAGCTGTTTTTT.